The rows below give T cell receptor beta chains drawn from one sample of a study of tumor-infiltrating lymphocytes in localized non-small cell lung cancer. The protocol was immunoSEQ multiplex PCR, while the TCRdb copy is restricted to in-frame clones and leaves out a portion. The sample records more than 12,000 clones, about two thirds being singletons. The sequenced sample consisted of uninvolved lung tissue not adjacent to the tumor. These receptors were taken from a human donor with non-small cell lung cancer. Both conserved end residues are part of each CDR3.

J gene | V gene | CDR3 protein
TRBJ1-4 | TRBV27 | CASSRQGSNEKLFF
TRBJ2-3 | TRBV28 | CASRREGGADTQYF
TRBJ1-4 | TRBV7-2 | CASTPGELTNEKLFF
TRBJ2-7 | TRBV2 | CASRTGGFSYEQYF
TRBJ2-7 | TRBV15 | CATSTSGRGRSEQYF
TRBJ2-3 | TRBV4-1 | CASSQEGAGTSAQFTDTQYF
TRBJ1-3 | TRBV19 | CASSDNRGPTGNTIYF
TRBJ1-6 | TRBV9 | CASSATSGENSPLHF
TRBJ2-7 | TRBV5-1 | CASSTETGSSYEQYF
TRBJ1-2 | TRBV19 | CASSGGKNYGYTF
TRBJ1-2 | TRBV6-1 | CASSERVVYGYTF
TRBJ2-1 | TRBV30 | CAWSNGGFTYNEQFF
TRBJ2-3 | TRBV6-5 | CASSPYRGTDTQYF
TRBJ2-5 | TRBV4-3 | CASSQGSGRAGETQYF
TRBJ1-5 | TRBV21-1 | CASSKVMTGPLRNQPQHF
TRBJ2-2 | TRBV7-6 | CASSLEYVGELFF
TRBJ1-1 | TRBV7-2 | CASSLTPLGGASEAFF
TRBJ1-3 | TRBV2 | CASSGSSSGNTIYF